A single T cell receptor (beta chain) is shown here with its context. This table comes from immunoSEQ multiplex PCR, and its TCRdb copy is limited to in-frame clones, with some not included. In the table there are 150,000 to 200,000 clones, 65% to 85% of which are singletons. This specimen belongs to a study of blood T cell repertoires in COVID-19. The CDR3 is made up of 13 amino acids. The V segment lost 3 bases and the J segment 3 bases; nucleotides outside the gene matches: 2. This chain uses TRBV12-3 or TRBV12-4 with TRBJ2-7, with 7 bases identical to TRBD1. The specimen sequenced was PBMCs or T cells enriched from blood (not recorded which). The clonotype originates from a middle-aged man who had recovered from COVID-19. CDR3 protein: CASSFAGGYEQYF. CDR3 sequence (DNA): TGTGCCAGCAGTTTCGCAGGGGGCTACGAGCAGTACTTC.